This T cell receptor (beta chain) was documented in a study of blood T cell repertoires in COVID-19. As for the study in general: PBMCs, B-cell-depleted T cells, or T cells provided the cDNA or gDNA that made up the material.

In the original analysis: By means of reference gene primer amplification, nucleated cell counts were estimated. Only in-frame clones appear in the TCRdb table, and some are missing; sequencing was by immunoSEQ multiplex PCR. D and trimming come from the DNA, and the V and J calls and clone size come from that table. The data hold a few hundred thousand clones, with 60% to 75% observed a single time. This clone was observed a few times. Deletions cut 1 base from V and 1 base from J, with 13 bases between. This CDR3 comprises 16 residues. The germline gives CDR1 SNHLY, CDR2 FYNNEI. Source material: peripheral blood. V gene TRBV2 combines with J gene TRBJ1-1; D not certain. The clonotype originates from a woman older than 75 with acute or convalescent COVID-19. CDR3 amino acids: CASSEVGPLANTEAFF. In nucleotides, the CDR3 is TGTGCCAGCAGTGAAGTGGGCCCGCTAGCGAACACTGAAGCTTTCTTT.